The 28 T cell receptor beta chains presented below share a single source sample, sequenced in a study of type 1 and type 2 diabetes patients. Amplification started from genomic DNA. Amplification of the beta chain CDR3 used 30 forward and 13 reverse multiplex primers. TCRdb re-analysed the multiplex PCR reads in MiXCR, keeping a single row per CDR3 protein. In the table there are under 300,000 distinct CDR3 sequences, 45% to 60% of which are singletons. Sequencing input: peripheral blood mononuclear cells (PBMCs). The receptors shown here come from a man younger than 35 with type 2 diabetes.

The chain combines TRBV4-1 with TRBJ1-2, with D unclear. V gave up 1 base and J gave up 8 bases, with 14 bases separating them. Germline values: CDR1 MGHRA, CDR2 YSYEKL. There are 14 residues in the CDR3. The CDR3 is CASSQAIPLGGYTF. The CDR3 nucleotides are TGCGCCAGCAGCCAAGCGATACCTCTTGGGGGCTACACCTTC.

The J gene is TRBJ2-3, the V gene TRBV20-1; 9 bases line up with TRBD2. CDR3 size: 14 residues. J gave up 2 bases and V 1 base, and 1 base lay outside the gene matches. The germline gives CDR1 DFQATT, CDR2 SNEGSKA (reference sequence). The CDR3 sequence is CSARGGRATDTQYF. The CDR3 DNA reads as TGCAGTGCTAGAGGCGGGAGGGCCACAGATACGCAGTATTTT.

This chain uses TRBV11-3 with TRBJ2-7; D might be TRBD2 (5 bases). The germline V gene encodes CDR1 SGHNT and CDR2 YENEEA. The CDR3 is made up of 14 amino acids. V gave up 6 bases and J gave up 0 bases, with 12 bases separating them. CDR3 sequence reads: CASSVRGGSYEQYF. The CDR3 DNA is TGTGCCAGCAGTGTCCGGGGTGGCTCCTACGAGCAGTACTTC.

The CDR3 nucleotides read TGCGCCAGCAGCTTGGGAGACTTTGAGCAGTTCTTC. It yields the protein CASSLGDFEQFF. This sequence joins TRBV5-1 and TRBJ2-1; D is uncertain. The CDR3 extends over 12 amino acids. The germline gives CDR1 SGHRS, CDR2 YFSETQ. The ends were cut back, 0 bases at V and 9 bases at J, with 7 bases in the middle.

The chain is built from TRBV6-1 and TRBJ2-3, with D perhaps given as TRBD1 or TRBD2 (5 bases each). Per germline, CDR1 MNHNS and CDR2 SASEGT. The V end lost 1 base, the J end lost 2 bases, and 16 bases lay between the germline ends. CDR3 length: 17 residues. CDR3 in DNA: TGTGCCAGCAGTGAAGATAAACCGGGACGGTACACAGATACGCAGTATTTT. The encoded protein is CASSEDKPGRYTDTQYF.

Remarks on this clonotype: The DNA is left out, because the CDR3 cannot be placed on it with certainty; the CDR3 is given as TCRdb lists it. The CDR3 protein is CASSFYICSAEQGANYEQYF. This chain connects TRBV7-9 to TRBJ2-7; the table's D call of TRBD1 was not tested on the DNA. Germline CDR1 reads SEHNR; CDR2 reads FQNEAQ (reference sequence). The CDR3 contains 20 residues when both ends are counted.

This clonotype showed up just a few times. The CDR3 region is CASTSPGGGWNTEAFF. The DNA of the CDR3 is TGTGCCAGTACCTCCCCAGGGGGCGGCTGGAACACTGAAGCTTTCTTT. V is TRBV2 and J is TRBJ1-1; 8 bases line up with TRBD1. Germline V lookup: CDR1 SNHLY, CDR2 FYNNEI. The CDR3 covers 16 residues. V shed 9 bases and J 1 base; nucleotides not matched to a gene: 13. Based on the CDR3 plus reference TRBV2 and TRBJ1-1, the full variable domain is EPEVTQTPSHQVTQMGQEVILRCVPISNHLYFYWYRQILGQKVEFLVSFYNNEISEKSEIFDDQFSVERPDGSNFTLKIRSTKLEDSAMYFCASTSPGGGWNTEAFFGQGTRLTVV.

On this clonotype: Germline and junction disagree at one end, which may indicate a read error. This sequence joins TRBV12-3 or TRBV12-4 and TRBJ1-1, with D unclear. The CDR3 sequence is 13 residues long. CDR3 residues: CASSLVEVTEAFF. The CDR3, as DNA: TGTGCCAGCAGCTTAGTGGAGGTCACTGAAGCTTTCTTT.

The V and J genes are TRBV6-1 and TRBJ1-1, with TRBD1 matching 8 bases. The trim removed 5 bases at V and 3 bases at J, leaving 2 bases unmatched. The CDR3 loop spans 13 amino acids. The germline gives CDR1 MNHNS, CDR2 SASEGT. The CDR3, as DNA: TGTGCCAGCAGTAGGACAGGGTACACTGAAGCTTTCTTT. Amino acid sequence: CASSRTGYTEAFF.

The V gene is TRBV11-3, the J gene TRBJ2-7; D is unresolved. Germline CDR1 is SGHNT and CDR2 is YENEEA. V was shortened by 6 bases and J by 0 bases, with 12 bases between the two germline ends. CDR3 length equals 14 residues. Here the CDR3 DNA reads TGTGCCAGCAGTGCTGGCCCTTTCTCCTACGAGCAGTACTTC. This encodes CASSAGPFSYEQYF.

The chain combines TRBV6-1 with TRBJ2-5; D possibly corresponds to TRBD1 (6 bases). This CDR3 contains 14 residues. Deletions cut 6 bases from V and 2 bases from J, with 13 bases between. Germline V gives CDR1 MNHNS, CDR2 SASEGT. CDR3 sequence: CASSRDTFQETQYF. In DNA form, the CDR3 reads TGTGCCAGCAGCCGGGACACTTTTCAAGAGACCCAGTACTTC.

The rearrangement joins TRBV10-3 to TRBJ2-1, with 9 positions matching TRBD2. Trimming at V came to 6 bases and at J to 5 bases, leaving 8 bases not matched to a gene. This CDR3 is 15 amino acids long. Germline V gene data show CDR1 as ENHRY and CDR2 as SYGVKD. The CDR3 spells CAIRGGGREDNEQFF. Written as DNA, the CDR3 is TGTGCCATCAGGGGTGGCGGGAGGGAGGACAATGAGCAGTTCTTC.

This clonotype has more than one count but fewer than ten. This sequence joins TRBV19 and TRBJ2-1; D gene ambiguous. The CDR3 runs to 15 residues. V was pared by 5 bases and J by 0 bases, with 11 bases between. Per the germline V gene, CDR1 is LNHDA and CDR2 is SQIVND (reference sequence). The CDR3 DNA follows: TGTGCCAGTAGTTCGGCGGTTAGCTCCTACAATGAGCAGTTCTTC. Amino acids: CASSSAVSSYNEQFF.

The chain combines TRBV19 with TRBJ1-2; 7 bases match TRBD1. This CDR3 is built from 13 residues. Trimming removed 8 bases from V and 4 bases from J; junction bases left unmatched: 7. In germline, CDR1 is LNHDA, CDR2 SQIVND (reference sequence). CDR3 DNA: TGTGCCAGTCGACCGGGACAGAGCTATGGCTACACCTTC. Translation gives CASRPGQSYGYTF.

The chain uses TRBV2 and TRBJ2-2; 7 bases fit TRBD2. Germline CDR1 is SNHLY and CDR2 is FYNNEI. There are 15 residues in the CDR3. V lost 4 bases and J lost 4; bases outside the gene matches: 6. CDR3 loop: CASSASGRATGELFF. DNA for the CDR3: TGTGCCAGCAGTGCGTCGGGGAGGGCCACCGGGGAGCTGTTTTTT.

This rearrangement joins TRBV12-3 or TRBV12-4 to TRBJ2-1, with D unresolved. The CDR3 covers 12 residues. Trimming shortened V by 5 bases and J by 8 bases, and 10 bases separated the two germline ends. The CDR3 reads CASSHPHHEQFF. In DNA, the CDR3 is TGTGCCAGCAGTCATCCACACCATGAGCAGTTCTTC.

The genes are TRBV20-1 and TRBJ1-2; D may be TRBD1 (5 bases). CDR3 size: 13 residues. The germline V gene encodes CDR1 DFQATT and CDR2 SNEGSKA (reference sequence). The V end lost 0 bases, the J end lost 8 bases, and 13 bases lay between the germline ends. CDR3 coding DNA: TGCAGTGCTAGAGATCGGGGGTCGTTCGGCTACACCTTC. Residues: CSARDRGSFGYTF.

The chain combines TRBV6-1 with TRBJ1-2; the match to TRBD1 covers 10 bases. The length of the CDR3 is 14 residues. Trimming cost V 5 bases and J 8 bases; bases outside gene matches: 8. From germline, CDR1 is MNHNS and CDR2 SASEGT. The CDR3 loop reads CASSRDRGSEGYTF. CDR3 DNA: TGTGCCAGCAGTAGGGACAGGGGAAGTGAAGGCTACACCTTC.

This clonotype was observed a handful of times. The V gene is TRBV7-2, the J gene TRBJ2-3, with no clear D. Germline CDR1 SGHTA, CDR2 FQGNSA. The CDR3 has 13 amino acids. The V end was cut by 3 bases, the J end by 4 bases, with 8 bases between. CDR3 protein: CASSFARSDTQYF. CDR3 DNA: TGTGCCAGCAGCTTCGCGAGGTCAGATACGCAGTATTTT.

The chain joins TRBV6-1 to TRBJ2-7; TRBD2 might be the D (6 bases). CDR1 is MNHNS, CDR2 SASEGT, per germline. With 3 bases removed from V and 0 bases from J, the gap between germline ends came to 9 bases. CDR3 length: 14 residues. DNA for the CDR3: TGTGCCAGCAGTGATTTGGGGGGCTCCTACGAGCAGTACTTC. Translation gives CASSDLGGSYEQYF.

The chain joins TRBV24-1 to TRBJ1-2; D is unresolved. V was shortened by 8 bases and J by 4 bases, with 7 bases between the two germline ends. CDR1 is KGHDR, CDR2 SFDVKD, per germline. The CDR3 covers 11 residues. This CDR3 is CATIPPYGYTF. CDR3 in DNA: TGTGCCACCATTCCGCCCTATGGCTACACCTTC.

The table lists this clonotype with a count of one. This chain's CDR3 is CASSLATGGSPLHF. DNA for the CDR3: TGCGCCAGCAGCTTGGCCACCGGGGGATCACCCCTCCACTTT. The V call is TRBV5-1, the J call TRBJ1-6; possibly TRBD1 for D (5 bases). The ends were cut back, 0 bases at V and 10 bases at J, with 11 bases in the middle. Germline V gene data show CDR1 as SGHRS and CDR2 as YFSETQ. This CDR3 is built from 14 residues.

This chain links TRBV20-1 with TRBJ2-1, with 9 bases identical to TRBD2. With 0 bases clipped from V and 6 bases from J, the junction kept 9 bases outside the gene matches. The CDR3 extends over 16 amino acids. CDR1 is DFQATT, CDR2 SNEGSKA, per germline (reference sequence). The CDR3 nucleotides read TGCAGTGCTAGAGATCGAGGTAGCGGGAGTGGCAATGAGCAGTTCTTC. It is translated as CSARDRGSGSGNEQFF.

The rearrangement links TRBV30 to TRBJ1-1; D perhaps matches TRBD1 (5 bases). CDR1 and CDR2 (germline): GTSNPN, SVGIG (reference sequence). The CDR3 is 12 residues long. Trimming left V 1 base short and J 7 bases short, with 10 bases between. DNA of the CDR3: TGTGCCTGGAGTGGGACATCGGTTGAAGCTTTCTTT. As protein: CAWSGTSVEAFF.

CDR3 DNA sequence: TGTGCCAGCAGTGAAACTATTAGACTAGTCAGGCAGTATTTT. This sequence encodes CASSETIRLVRQYF. The V gene is TRBV2, the J gene TRBJ2-3; D may be TRBD2 (6 bases). Trimming removed 2 bases from V and 11 bases from J, with 17 bases in between. The CDR3 extends over 14 amino acids. CDR1 SNHLY and CDR2 FYNNEI come from the germline V gene.

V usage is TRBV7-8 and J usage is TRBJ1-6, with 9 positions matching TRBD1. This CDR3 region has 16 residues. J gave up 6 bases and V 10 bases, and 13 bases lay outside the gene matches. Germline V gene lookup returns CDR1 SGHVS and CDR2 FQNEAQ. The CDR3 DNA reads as TGTGCCATCAGGTACAGGGGGCGCGGGGGTAATTCACCCCTCCACTTT. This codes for CAIRYRGRGGNSPLHF.

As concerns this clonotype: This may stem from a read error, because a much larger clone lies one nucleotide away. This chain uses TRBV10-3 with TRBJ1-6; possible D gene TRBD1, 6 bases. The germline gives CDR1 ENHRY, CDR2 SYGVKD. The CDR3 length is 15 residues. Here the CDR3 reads CAISEGGAGGSLLHF. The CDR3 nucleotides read TGTGCCATCAGTGAAGGGGGGGCAGGAGGTTCACTCCTCCACTTT.

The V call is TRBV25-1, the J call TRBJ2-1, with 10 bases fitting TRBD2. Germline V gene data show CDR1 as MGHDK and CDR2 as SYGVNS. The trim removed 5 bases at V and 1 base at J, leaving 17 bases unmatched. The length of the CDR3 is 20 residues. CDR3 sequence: CASSHSWERGGSKSYNEQFF. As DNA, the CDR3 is TGTGCCAGCAGTCACTCTTGGGAGCGGGGGGGCTCGAAGTCCTACAATGAGCAGTTCTTC.